Here is one T cell receptor beta chain with its context. Its specificity is unknown. The data originate from a study of T-cell memory formation after mild COVID-19. At the level of the study: TCR clusters mostly belonged to single donors.

CDR3 length: 11 amino acids. The V end lost 4 bases, the J end lost 7 bases, and 10 bases lay between the germline ends. The germline CDR1 and CDR2 sequences are SQVTM and ANQGSEA. Regarding the study as a whole: Pre-infection memory already had some responding clones, implying cross-reactive memory joined.

One entry per CDR3 protein, called by TCRdb with MiXCR from the 5' RACE reads. Of fewer than 450,000 distinct CDR3 sequences in the sample, roughly 24% are singletons; the top ten hold around 8.8%. The sample comprised PBMCs or a T cell subset sorted from them (not recorded which). This clonotype originated in an adult woman who had mild COVID-19 (a few samples of this study predate the infection). Cell type and time point are not known. V is TRBV29-1 and J is TRBJ1-2; D possibly corresponds to TRBD1 (5 bases). DNA of the CDR3: TGCAGCGTTGGCTCAGGGCGTGGCTACACCTTC. Protein sequence: CSVGSGRGYTF.